The 9 T cell receptor beta chains in this list originate from one sample, sequenced in a study of vaccination and CD4 T cells after COVID-19. TCRdb processed the PCR reads anew with MiXCR; each CDR3 protein has one entry. The sample lists 20,000 to 25,000 distinct CDR3 sequences; roughly 61% were seen once. Sequenced here: CD4+ T cells from blood, sampled before SARS-CoV-2 vaccination. These receptors were taken from a human donor who had recovered from COVID-19.

This clonotype was recorded a few times. The chain has TRBV27 and TRBJ1-1, with D maybe TRBD1 (5 bases). V was shortened by 4 bases and J by 5 bases, with 14 bases between the two germline ends. The CDR3 loop spans 14 amino acids. Germline CDR1 reads MNHEY; CDR2 reads SMNVEV (reference sequence). CDR3 protein: CASSYGAGRTEAFF. The CDR3 DNA sequence: TGTGCCAGCAGTTATGGGGCAGGCCGGACTGAAGCTTTCTTT.

V is TRBV18 and J is TRBJ2-7, with 7 bases that match TRBD2. Germline CDR1 KGHSH, CDR2 LQKENI. V was clipped by 6 bases and J by 0 bases; unmatched bases: 5. This CDR3 spans 14 amino acids. The CDR3 nucleotides are TGTGCCAGCTCCCGGGGGAGGGACTCCTACGAGCAGTACTTC. Its translation: CASSRGRDSYEQYF.

This CDR3 reads CASSYVMRDRGQDTQYF. Here the CDR3 DNA reads TGTGCCAGCAGTTACGTCATGCGGGACAGGGGGCAGGATACGCAGTATTTT. The rearrangement links TRBV6-2 or TRBV6-3 to TRBJ2-3, with 12 positions matching TRBD1. The V segment lost 2 bases and the J segment 6 bases; nucleotides outside the gene matches: 9. The germline gives CDR1 MNHEY, CDR2 SVGEGT. The CDR3 spans 17 residues.

The chain couples TRBV5-1 to TRBJ2-5; 7 positions agree with TRBD2. This CDR3 has 15 residues. After removal of 2 bases from V and 3 bases from J, the junction contained 7 bases not matched to a gene. CDR1 and CDR2 (germline): SGHRS, YFSETQ. The CDR3 spells CASSFFAGEEETQYF. The CDR3, as DNA: TGCGCCAGCAGCTTCTTTGCGGGAGAAGAAGAGACCCAGTACTTC.

The genes are TRBV7-2 and TRBJ1-6; D is unresolved. The CDR3 consists of 13 residues. The V and J ends lost 4 bases and 2 bases respectively, with 3 bases between them. CDR1 and CDR2 from the germline V gene are SGHTA and FQGNSA. CDR3 nucleotides: TGTGCCAGCAGCTCCACCTATAATTCACCCCTCCACTTT. Translating it yields CASSSTYNSPLHF.

This chain joins TRBV15 and TRBJ2-2; the match to TRBD1 covers 7 bases. With 3 bases clipped from V and 7 bases from J, the junction kept 5 bases outside the gene matches. Germline V gene sequence: CDR1 LNHNV, CDR2 YYDKDF (reference sequence). This CDR3 has 14 residues. The CDR3 sequence: CATSSDREFGELFF. CDR3 in DNA: TGTGCCACCAGCAGCGACAGGGAATTCGGGGAGCTGTTTTTT.

This clonotype was picked up a small number of times. V is TRBV24-1 and J is TRBJ1-5; weak D call: TRBD1 (5 bases). Trimming shortened V by 2 bases and J by 5 bases, and 18 bases separated the two germline ends. CDR1 is KGHDR and CDR2 is SFDVKD in the germline V gene. This CDR3 comprises 17 residues. The CDR3 here is CATSDSKAWGKDQPQHF. The CDR3 DNA sequence: TGTGCCACCAGTGATTCTAAGGCCTGGGGGAAAGATCAGCCCCAGCATTTT.

The V call is TRBV6-1, the J call TRBJ1-2; D possibly corresponds to TRBD1 (5 bases). Germline V gene lookup returns CDR1 MNHNS and CDR2 SASEGT. V dropped 0 bases and J dropped 3 bases, with 11 bases sitting between them. The CDR3 extends over 15 amino acids. CDR3 protein: CASSEAVTGYYGYTF. The DNA of the CDR3 is TGTGCCAGCAGTGAAGCTGTCACAGGATACTATGGCTACACCTTC.

The J gene is TRBJ1-2, the V gene TRBV4-1, with D maybe TRBD1 (5 bases). From germline, CDR1 is MGHRA and CDR2 YSYEKL. The CDR3 length is 15 residues. Trimming took 0 bases from V and 7 from J, leaving 15 bases between them. This CDR3 reads CASSQDPRAGPGYTF. CDR3 in DNA: TGCGCCAGCAGCCAAGATCCCAGGGCGGGACCTGGCTACACCTTC.